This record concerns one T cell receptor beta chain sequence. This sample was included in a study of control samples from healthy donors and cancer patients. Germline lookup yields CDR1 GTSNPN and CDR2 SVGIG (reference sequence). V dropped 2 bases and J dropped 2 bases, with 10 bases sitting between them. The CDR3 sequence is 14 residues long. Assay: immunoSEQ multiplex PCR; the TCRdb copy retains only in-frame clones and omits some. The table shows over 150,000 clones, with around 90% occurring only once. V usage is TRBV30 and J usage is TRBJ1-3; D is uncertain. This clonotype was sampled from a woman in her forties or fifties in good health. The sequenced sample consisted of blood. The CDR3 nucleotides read TGTGCCTGGAGTTTGAGGGCCGCTGGAAACACCATATATTTT. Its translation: CAWSLRAAGNTIYF.